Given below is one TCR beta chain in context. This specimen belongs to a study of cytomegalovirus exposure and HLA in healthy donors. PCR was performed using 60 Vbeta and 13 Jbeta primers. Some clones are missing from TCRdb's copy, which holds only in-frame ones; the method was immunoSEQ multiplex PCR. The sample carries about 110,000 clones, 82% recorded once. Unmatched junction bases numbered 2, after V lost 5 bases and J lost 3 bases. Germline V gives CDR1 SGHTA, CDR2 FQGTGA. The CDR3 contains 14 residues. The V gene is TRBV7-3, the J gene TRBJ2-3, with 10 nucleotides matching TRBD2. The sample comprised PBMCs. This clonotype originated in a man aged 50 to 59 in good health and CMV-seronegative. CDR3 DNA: TGTGCCAGCAGCCTGGGACTAGCGACAGATACGCAGTATTTT. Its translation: CASSLGLATDTQYF. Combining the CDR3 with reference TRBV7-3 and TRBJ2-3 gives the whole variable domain GAGVSQTPSNKVTEKGKYVELRCDPISGHTALYWYRQSLGQGPEFLIYFQGTGAADDSGLPNDRFFAVRPEGSVSTLKIQRTERGDSAVYLCASSLGLATDTQYFGPGTRLTVL.